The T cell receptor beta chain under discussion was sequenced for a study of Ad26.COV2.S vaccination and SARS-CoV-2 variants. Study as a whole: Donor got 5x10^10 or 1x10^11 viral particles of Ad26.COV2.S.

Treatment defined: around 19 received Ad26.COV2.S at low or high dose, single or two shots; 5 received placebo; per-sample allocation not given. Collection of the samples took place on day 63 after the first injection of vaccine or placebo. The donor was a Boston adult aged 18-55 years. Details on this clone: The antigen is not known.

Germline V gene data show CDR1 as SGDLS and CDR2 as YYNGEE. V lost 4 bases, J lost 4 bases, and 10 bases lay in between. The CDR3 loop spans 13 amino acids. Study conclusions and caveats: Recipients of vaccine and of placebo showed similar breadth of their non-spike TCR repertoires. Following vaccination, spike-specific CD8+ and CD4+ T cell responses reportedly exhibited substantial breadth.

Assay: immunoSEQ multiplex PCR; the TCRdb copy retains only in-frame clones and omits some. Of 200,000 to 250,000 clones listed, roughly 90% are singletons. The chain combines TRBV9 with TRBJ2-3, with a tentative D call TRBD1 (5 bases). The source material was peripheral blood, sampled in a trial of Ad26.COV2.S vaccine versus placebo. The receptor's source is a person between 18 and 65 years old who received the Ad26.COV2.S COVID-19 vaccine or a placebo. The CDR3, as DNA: TGTGCCAGCAGCCCCCAGGGCCCAGATACGCAGTATTTT. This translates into CASSPQGPDTQYF. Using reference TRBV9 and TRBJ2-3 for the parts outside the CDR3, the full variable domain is DSGVTQTPKHLITATGQRVTLRCSPRSGDLSVYWYQQSLDQGLQFLIQYYNGEERAKGNILERFSAQQFPDLHSELNLSSLELGDSALYFCASSPQGPDTQYFGPGTRLTVL.